This T cell receptor (beta chain) was sequenced in a study of blood T cell repertoires in COVID-19. At the level of the study: There were acute and convalescent COVID-19 samples, and they came from the United States, Italy and Spain. Nucleic acid was either cDNA or gDNA, and it came from T cells, B-cell-depleted T cells, or PBMCs.

This CDR3 contains 13 residues. V lost 3 bases and J lost 5, with 10 bases in between. CDR1 and CDR2 (germline): MNHEY, SMNVEV (reference sequence). Authors' methods: Reference gene primer amplification gave nucleated cell count estimates. Assay: immunoSEQ multiplex PCR; the TCRdb copy retains only in-frame clones and omits some. The V and J calls and clone size were taken over from that table, and D and trimming were inferred from the DNA. The sample shows a few hundred thousand clones, around 87% of them seen only once. The genes are TRBV27 and TRBJ2-5; a weak D match, TRBD1 (6 bases). Sequenced input: peripheral blood. The clonotype originates from a man between 60 and 75 years old who had recovered from COVID-19. The CDR3 sequence: CASSFGGRETQYF. As DNA, the CDR3 is TGTGCCAGCAGTTTTGGGGGCCGGGAGACCCAGTACTTC.